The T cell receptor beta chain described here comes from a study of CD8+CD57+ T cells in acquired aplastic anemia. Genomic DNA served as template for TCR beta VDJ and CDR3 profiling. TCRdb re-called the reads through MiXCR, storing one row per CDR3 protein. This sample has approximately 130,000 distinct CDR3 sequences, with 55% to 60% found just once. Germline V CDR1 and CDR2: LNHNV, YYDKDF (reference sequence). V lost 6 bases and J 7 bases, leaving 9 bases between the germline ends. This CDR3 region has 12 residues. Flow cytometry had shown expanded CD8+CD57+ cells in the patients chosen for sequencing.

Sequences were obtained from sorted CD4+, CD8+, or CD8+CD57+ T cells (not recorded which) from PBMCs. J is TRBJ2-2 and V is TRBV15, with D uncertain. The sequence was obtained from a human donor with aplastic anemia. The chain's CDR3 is CATRRVVGELFF. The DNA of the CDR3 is TGTGCCACCAGAAGGGTGGTCGGGGAGCTGTTTTTT.